The 23 T cell receptor beta chains below were found in one sample sequenced in a study of blood T cell repertoires in COVID-19. Repertoires were generated with immunoSEQ multiplex PCR, while TCRdb's copy carries only in-frame clones and drops some. The table has some 190,000 clones, roughly 80% seen once. Material for sequencing was peripheral blood. These receptors came from a man in his fifties or sixties with acute or convalescent COVID-19.

This chain links TRBV3-1 (or the pseudogene TRBV3-2) with TRBJ2-7; TRBD1 agrees at 8 bases. The V segment lost 4 bases and the J segment 3 bases; nucleotides outside the gene matches: 2. This CDR3 comprises 13 residues. The germline gives CDR1 LGHDT, CDR2 YNNKEL (reference sequence). The CDR3: CASSLDRGYEQYF. The CDR3 DNA follows: TGTGCCAGCAGCCTTGACAGGGGCTACGAGCAGTACTTC.

The genes are TRBV12-3 or TRBV12-4 and TRBJ1-2; tentative D call: TRBD1 (6 bases). Trimming stripped 8 bases from V and 4 bases from J, with 11 bases between. There are 12 residues in the CDR3. The CDR3 spells CASVGTSYGYTF. CDR3 in DNA: TGTGCCAGCGTCGGGACAAGCTATGGCTACACCTTC.

The rearrangement uses TRBV2 and TRBJ2-1, with 9 nucleotides matching TRBD2. The CDR3 contains 15 residues. CDR1 is SNHLY, CDR2 FYNNEI, per germline. The trim removed 6 bases at V and 5 bases at J, leaving 8 bases unmatched. CDR3 amino acids: CASRSGRGGHNEQFF. Here the CDR3 DNA reads TGTGCCAGCAGGTCCGGGCGGGGGGGCCACAATGAGCAGTTCTTC. The full variable domain, its missing parts supplied by reference TRBV2 and TRBJ2-1, is EPEVTQTPSHQVTQMGQEVILRCVPISNHLYFYWYRQILGQKVEFLVSFYNNEISEKSEIFDDQFSVERPDGSNFTLKIRSTKLEDSAMYFCASRSGRGGHNEQFFGPGTRLTVL.

This sequence joins TRBV29-1 and TRBJ2-1; 15 bases match TRBD2. The CDR3 has 21 residues. V shed 7 bases, J shed 0 bases, and the junction held 19 bases outside the gene matches. Germline assignment: CDR1 SQVTM and CDR2 ANQGSEA. DNA of the CDR3: TGCAGCGCCGAGTGGGACAGGGGACTAGCGGGAGGACTCCTCTCCTACAATGAGCAGTTCTTC. It encodes CSAEWDRGLAGGLLSYNEQFF.

V and J are TRBV11-2 and TRBJ2-3; 7 positions agree with TRBD1. The V gene end was trimmed by 0 bases and the J gene end by 4 bases; junction bases not matched to a gene: 4. CDR1 and CDR2 (germline): SGHAT, FQNNGV. The CDR3 length is 15 residues. The CDR3 spells CASSLDLGGADTQYF. The CDR3 coding sequence is TGTGCCAGCAGCTTAGACCTAGGGGGCGCAGATACGCAGTATTTT.

The chain combines TRBV7-3 with TRBJ1-1; a weak D match, TRBD1 (6 bases). Germline assignment: CDR1 SGHTA and CDR2 FQGTGA. Trimming left V 3 bases short and J 7 bases short, with 12 bases between. This CDR3 region has 13 residues. CDR3 region: CASSFQGGGEAFF. DNA of the CDR3: TGTGCCAGCAGCTTTCAGGGAGGGGGTGAAGCTTTCTTT. The whole variable domain, filled in from reference TRBV7-3 and TRBJ1-1, reads GAGVSQTPSNKVTEKGKYVELRCDPISGHTALYWYRQSLGQGPEFLIYFQGTGAADDSGLPNDRFFAVRPEGSVSTLKIQRTERGDSAVYLCASSFQGGGEAFFGQGTRLTVV.

The chain has TRBV7-9 and TRBJ1-5, with D maybe TRBD1 (5 bases). CDR1 and CDR2 from the germline V gene are SEHNR and FQNEAQ (reference sequence). This CDR3 contains 14 residues. Trimming removed 6 bases from V and 3 bases from J, with 12 bases in between. The CDR3 sequence is CASSYQGINQPQHF. The CDR3 coding sequence is TGTGCCAGCAGTTATCAGGGTATCAATCAGCCCCAGCATTTT.

The V call is TRBV19, the J call TRBJ1-1; no firm D call. The CDR3 length is 14 residues. V gave up 3 bases and J gave up 4 bases, with 12 bases separating them. Germline V gene lookup returns CDR1 LNHDA and CDR2 SQIVND (reference sequence). The CDR3 DNA is TGTGCCAGTAGTATTACTATAGCGGGCACTGAAGCTTTCTTT. Encoded protein: CASSITIAGTEAFF.

The chain is built from TRBV2 and TRBJ2-1, with D possibly being TRBD1 (7 bases). This CDR3 has 14 residues. CDR1 is SNHLY, CDR2 FYNNEI, per germline. Trimming shortened V by 5 bases and J by 2 bases, and 10 bases separated the two germline ends. The CDR3 DNA is TGTGCCAGCAGTAGCAGGGGGGCCTACAATGAGCAGTTCTTC. Protein: CASSSRGAYNEQFF.

J is TRBJ1-2 and V is TRBV5-1; TRBD1 is a possible D gene (6 bases). Germline V CDR1 and CDR2: SGHRS, YFSETQ. The CDR3 runs 16 residues. The V and J ends lost 4 bases and 1 base respectively, with 17 bases between them. CDR3 coding DNA: TGCGCCAGCAGCCCTACTATACTCAGGGGTAACTATGGCTACACCTTC. It specifies CASSPTILRGNYGYTF.

The CDR3 loop reads CASSGQGARGYTF. In DNA form, the CDR3 reads TGTGCCAGCAGCGGACAGGGGGCGCGCGGCTACACCTTC. This chain uses TRBV9 with TRBJ1-2; TRBD1 matches at 10 bases. Unmatched junction bases numbered 4, after V lost 3 bases and J lost 8 bases. CDR1 is SGDLS, CDR2 YYNGEE, per germline. This CDR3 is built from 13 residues. Supplemented by reference TRBV9 and TRBJ1-2, the full variable domain reads DSGVTQTPKHLITATGQRVTLRCSPRSGDLSVYWYQQSLDQGLQFLIQYYNGEERAKGNILERFSAQQFPDLHSELNLSSLELGDSALYFCASSGQGARGYTFGSGTRLTVV.

The gene calls are TRBV10-3 and TRBJ1-1, with unresolved D. The V and J ends lost 4 bases and 0 bases respectively, with 3 bases between them. Germline V gives CDR1 ENHRY, CDR2 SYGVKD. The CDR3 loop spans 12 amino acids. The CDR3 DNA follows: TGTGCCATCAGTGCTTTGAACACTGAAGCTTTCTTT. This gives the protein CAISALNTEAFF.

In its sample, this clone was seen a few times. The chain combines TRBV19 with TRBJ1-4; possible D gene TRBD1, 5 bases. There are 14 residues in the CDR3. The germline V gene encodes CDR1 LNHDA and CDR2 SQIVND (reference sequence). V was clipped by 3 bases and J by 8 bases, with 13 bases between them. Written as DNA, the CDR3 is TGTGCCAGTAGTATTACTCAGGGCCGAGAAAAACTGTTTTTT. It translates to CASSITQGREKLFF.

This clone was counted ten times or more. The genes are TRBV4-1 and TRBJ1-2; TRBD1 matches 8 bases. CDR1 and CDR2 (germline): MGHRA, YSYEKL. Germline trimming cut 1 base from V and 2 bases from J; bases unmatched to any gene: 0. This CDR3 is 14 amino acids long. The CDR3 DNA reads TGCGCCAGCAGCCAAGGGACAGGGAACTATGGCTACACCTTC. Amino acid sequence: CASSQGTGNYGYTF.

The V gene is TRBV18, the J gene TRBJ1-1; 12 nucleotides line up with TRBD1. With 0 bases clipped from V and 5 bases from J, the junction kept 7 bases outside the gene matches. The CDR3 contains 17 residues. Germline V gives CDR1 KGHSH, CDR2 LQKENI. CDR3 DNA sequence: TGTGCCAGCTCACCACCCGGGACAGGGGGCGCGGGGACTGAAGCTTTCTTT. Protein sequence: CASSPPGTGGAGTEAFF.

The sample holds a few counts of this clone. This chain uses TRBV24-1 with TRBJ2-2; possible D gene TRBD1, 5 bases. The CDR3 extends over 14 amino acids. The germline CDR1 and CDR2 sequences are KGHDR and SFDVKD. Trimming took off 6 bases at V and 3 bases at J, with 10 bases between the two ends. The CDR3 sequence is CATSSGADTGELFF. The CDR3 DNA follows: TGTGCCACCAGTTCTGGGGCGGACACCGGGGAGCTGTTTTTT.

The chain links TRBV27 to TRBJ1-6; TRBD1 matches at 10 bases. V dropped 6 bases and J dropped 6; count of bases not matched to a gene: 5. This CDR3 comprises 15 residues. Germline lookup yields CDR1 MNHEY and CDR2 SMNVEV (reference sequence). CDR3 coding DNA: TGTGCCAGCAGCTCTGACAGGGGGCCTAATTCACCCCTCCACTTT. Residues: CASSSDRGPNSPLHF.

The V and J genes are TRBV3-1 (or the pseudogene TRBV3-2) and TRBJ1-5; 7 positions match TRBD1. V gave up 8 bases and J gave up 6 bases; unmatched junction bases: 10. CDR3 size: 14 residues. Germline values: CDR1 LGHDT, CDR2 YNNKEL (reference sequence). The CDR3: CASFLGGAGQPQHF. The DNA of the CDR3 is TGTGCCAGCTTTCTAGGGGGCGCCGGTCAGCCCCAGCATTTT.

The chain carries TRBV27 and TRBJ2-1; 7 bases line up with TRBD2. Germline V gene lookup returns CDR1 MNHEY and CDR2 SMNVEV (reference sequence). With V trimmed by 2 bases and J by 3 bases, 13 bases remained unmatched. CDR3 length equals 18 residues. This CDR3 is CASSLTLRTRAFYNEQFF. The CDR3, as DNA: TGTGCCAGCAGTTTAACCCTCCGGACTAGGGCCTTCTACAATGAGCAGTTCTTC.

The chain recombines TRBV3-1 (or the pseudogene TRBV3-2) with TRBJ2-3, with TRBD1 matching 11 bases. From germline, CDR1 is LGHDT and CDR2 YNNKEL (reference sequence). This CDR3 has 17 amino acids. V lost 5 bases and J lost 3; bases outside the gene matches: 10. The CDR3 reads CASSKGQGASSTDTQYF. The CDR3 DNA reads TGTGCCAGCAGCAAAGGACAGGGGGCGAGTTCGACAGATACGCAGTATTTT.

The chain joins TRBV3-1 (or the pseudogene TRBV3-2) to TRBJ1-1; D not resolved. This CDR3 spans 14 amino acids. Trimming removed 4 bases at V and 1 base at J, with 10 bases between. Germline V lookup: CDR1 LGHDT, CDR2 YNNKEL (reference sequence). The CDR3 loop reads CASSLHRENTEAFF. CDR3 nucleotides: TGTGCCAGCAGCCTCCATCGGGAGAACACTGAAGCTTTCTTT.

V is TRBV7-2 and J is TRBJ1-3; 7 bases fit TRBD1. CDR3 length equals 16 residues. Germline V CDR1 and CDR2: SGHTA, FQGNSA. Germline trimming cut 1 base from V and 4 bases from J; bases unmatched to any gene: 7. The CDR3, as DNA: TGTGCCAGCAGCTTAGGAGACAGGGTGGACGGAAACACCATATATTTT. The encoded protein is CASSLGDRVDGNTIYF.

This chain links TRBV28 with TRBJ1-2, with D maybe TRBD1 (5 bases). The CDR3 totals 13 residues. Trimming removed 5 bases at V and 7 bases at J, with 14 bases between. CDR1 and CDR2 from the germline V gene are MDHEN and SYDVKM. CDR3: CASSRQFIGGYTF. The CDR3 nucleotides read TGTGCCAGCAGTCGACAGTTCATCGGTGGCTACACCTTC.